A selection of T cell receptor beta chains follows, all from one sample in a study of T cells in Graves' hyperthyroidism and ophthalmopathy. TCRdb reprocessed the multiplex PCR reads with MiXCR, giving one entry per CDR3 protein. The sample records around 440,000 distinct CDR3 sequences, 15% to 17% being singletons. Sequencing was carried out using blood. These receptors were obtained from a young woman with Graves' hyperthyroidism. Each CDR3 is given with its conserved first and last residue. The D gene is left open where the match is weak. A clone size is listed for some rows: how often the clone was seen (once, few, many), or a class if it is expanded.

clone_size	d_call	cdr3_length	v_call	j_call	cdr3_nt	cdr3_aa
many	.	14	TRBV12-3/TRBV12-4	TRBJ2-3	TGTGCCAGCAGTTTAGCGTGGACAGTAGATACGCAGTATTTT	CASSLAWTVDTQYF
many	.	11	TRBV20-1	TRBJ1-1	TGCAGCGGAGGACGGGAGGAAGAAGCTTTCTTT	CSGGREEEAFF
many	TRBD1	15	TRBV7-3	TRBJ2-3	TGTGCCAGCAGCCGGACAGGGACTGTCGCAGATACGCAGTATTTT	CASSRTGTVADTQYF
few	.	15	TRBV6-1	TRBJ1-5	TGTGCCAGCAGTGGATCAAAACAGGGAAATCAGCCCCAGCATTTT	CASSGSKQGNQPQHF
few	TRBD1	15	TRBV10-3	TRBJ2-7	TGTGCCATCAGTGAGTCGGCAGGGGGATCGGGGGAGCAGTACTTC	CAISESAGGSGEQYF
few	.	15	TRBV5-6	TRBJ2-4	.	CASSFGPGAKNIQYF
.	TRBD2	16	TRBV4-3	TRBJ2-1	TGCGCCAGCAGCCTGAGCTCTAGCGGTCCCTACAATGAGCAGTTCTTC	CASSLSSSGPYNEQFF
many	.	16	TRBV7-9	TRBJ1-2	TGTGCCAGCAGCTTAGACCGGCCAGGGCCCTTATATGGCTACACCTTC	CASSLDRPGPLYGYTF
few	.	16	TRBV19	TRBJ2-1	TGTGCCAGTAGTACGCCACGGACAGCCCTAAGGAATGAGCAGTTCTTC	CASSTPRTALRNEQFF
few	TRBD1	13	TRBV6-1	TRBJ1-2	TGTGCCAGCAGTTTCAAGACAGGGAATGGCTACACCTTC	CASSFKTGNGYTF
few	TRBD1	16	TRBV10-3	TRBJ2-3	TGTGCCATCAGTACTTCAAGGGACAGTTACACAGATACGCAGTATTTT	CAISTSRDSYTDTQYF
many	.	14	TRBV3-1	TRBJ2-5	TGTGCCAGCAGCCAAGTGGGGGGCTCGGAGACCCAGTACTTC	CASSQVGGSETQYF
.	.	16	TRBV2	TRBJ1-3	TGTGCCAGCAGTGCAGGGTCCCGAATCTCTGGAAACACCATATATTTT	CASSAGSRISGNTIYF